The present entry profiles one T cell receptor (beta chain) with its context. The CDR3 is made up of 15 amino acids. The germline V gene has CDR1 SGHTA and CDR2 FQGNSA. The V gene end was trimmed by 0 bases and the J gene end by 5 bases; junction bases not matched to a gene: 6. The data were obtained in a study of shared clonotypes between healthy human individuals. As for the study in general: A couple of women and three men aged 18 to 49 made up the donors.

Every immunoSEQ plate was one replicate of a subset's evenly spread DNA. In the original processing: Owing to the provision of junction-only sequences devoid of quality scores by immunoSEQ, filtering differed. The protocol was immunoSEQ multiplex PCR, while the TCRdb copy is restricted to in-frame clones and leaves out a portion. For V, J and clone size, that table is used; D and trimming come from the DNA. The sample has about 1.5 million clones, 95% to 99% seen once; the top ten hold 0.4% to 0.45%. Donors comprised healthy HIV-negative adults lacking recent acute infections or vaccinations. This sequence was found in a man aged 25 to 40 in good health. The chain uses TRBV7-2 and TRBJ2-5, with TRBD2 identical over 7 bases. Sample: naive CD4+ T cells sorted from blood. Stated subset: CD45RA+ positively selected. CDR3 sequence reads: CASSLAAGSFETQYF. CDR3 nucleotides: TGTGCCAGCAGCTTAGCAGCGGGAAGTTTTGAGACCCAGTACTTC.